A single sample gave rise to the 3 T cell receptor beta chains below, sequenced in a study of technical replicates of blood from a few donors. Measured with immunoSEQ multiplex PCR; TCRdb has only the in-frame clones, and not every one. Of about 85,000 clones in the sample, approximately 94% were seen once. Sequencing was performed on T cells isolated from PBMCs. Receptor source: a human donor in good health.

V gene TRBV11-2 combines with J gene TRBJ2-5; the D is unclear. The CDR3 spans 12 residues. Deletions cut 4 bases from V and 0 bases from J, with 3 bases between. Germline CDR1 and CDR2: SGHAT and FQNNGV. CDR3 protein: CASSSYQETQYF. The CDR3 nucleotides are TGTGCCAGCAGCTCTTACCAAGAGACCCAGTACTTC.

V and J are TRBV11-2 and TRBJ2-1; TRBD2 might be the D (5 bases). With 7 bases removed from V and 0 bases from J, the gap between germline ends came to 10 bases. CDR3 length: 14 residues. Germline CDR1 reads SGHAT; CDR2 reads FQNNGV. The CDR3 reads CASTPTSSYNEQFF. DNA for the CDR3: TGTGCCAGCACCCCAACTAGCTCCTACAATGAGCAGTTCTTC.

This chain uses TRBV18 with TRBJ1-5, with 11 bases fitting TRBD1. The CDR3 has 15 residues. J was trimmed by 6 bases and V by 4 bases; bases with no gene match: 5. Germline CDR1 is KGHSH and CDR2 is LQKENI. CDR3 sequence reads: CASSRGQGAGQPQHF. CDR3 nucleotides: TGTGCCAGCTCACGCGGACAGGGGGCCGGTCAGCCCCAGCATTTT.